The following is a T cell receptor (beta chain) sequence with its context. The antigen is not known. Each of TCRalpha and TCRbeta cDNA went through two nested PCRs, lasting around 15 and 9 cycles. TCRdb reprocessed the 5' RACE reads; each CDR3 protein has one entry and no DNA is given. The repertoire table contains 150,000 to 200,000 distinct CDR3 sequences. The sample originates from a study of monozygotic twins with inflammatory bowel disease. Notes on the study in general: Heterogeneous immunosuppressive treatment regimens may have introduced variability into patient repertoires.

The sample taken for sequencing was blood. The receptor's source is a human donor with ulcerative colitis or Crohn's disease, or a healthy co-twin of an affected twin (not recorded which).

The CDR3 sequence is CASSKIPGREETQYF. The rearrangement uses TRBV5-1 and TRBJ2-5; TCRdb returns TRBD1, unconfirmable since there is no DNA. The CDR3 length is 15 residues. The germline V gene has CDR1 SGHRS and CDR2 YFSETQ. Filled out from reference TRBV5-1 and TRBJ2-5, the complete variable domain reads KAGVTQTPRYLIKTRGQQVTLSCSPISGHRSVSWYQQTPGQGLQFLFEYFSETQRNKGNFPGRFSGRQFSNSRSEMNVSTLELGDSALYLCASSKIPGREETQYFGPGTRLLVL.